This TCR beta chain was obtained from a study of blood T cell repertoires in COVID-19. Study-wide background: Some COVID-19 samples were acute and others convalescent; all came from the United States, Italy and Spain. PBMCs, B-cell-depleted T cells, or T cells were the source of the cDNA or gDNA that made up the material.

Germline values: CDR1 SGHDN, CDR2 FVKESK. V was cut by 0 bases and J by 2 bases, with 13 bases left in between. The CDR3 has 16 residues. Recruitment covered some 25 US areas and drew participants whose ages spanned about 18 to 100 years. Original processing methods: Estimation of nucleated cell counts was performed using reference gene primer amplification. TCRdb's copy holds only in-frame clones and misses some; the assay was immunoSEQ multiplex PCR. V and J calls plus clone size are reproduced from that table; the DNA served to infer D and trimming. The table lists 240,000 or so clones, about 87% of them singletons.

Sequencing input: PBMCs or T cells enriched from blood (not recorded which). The V call is TRBV14, the J call TRBJ2-5; D gene unclear. The sequence derives from a man aged 50-59 years who had been exposed to COVID-19. The chain's CDR3 is CASSQDTPVLQETQYF. The DNA for the CDR3 is TGTGCCAGCAGCCAAGATACCCCGGTGTTACAAGAGACCCAGTACTTC.